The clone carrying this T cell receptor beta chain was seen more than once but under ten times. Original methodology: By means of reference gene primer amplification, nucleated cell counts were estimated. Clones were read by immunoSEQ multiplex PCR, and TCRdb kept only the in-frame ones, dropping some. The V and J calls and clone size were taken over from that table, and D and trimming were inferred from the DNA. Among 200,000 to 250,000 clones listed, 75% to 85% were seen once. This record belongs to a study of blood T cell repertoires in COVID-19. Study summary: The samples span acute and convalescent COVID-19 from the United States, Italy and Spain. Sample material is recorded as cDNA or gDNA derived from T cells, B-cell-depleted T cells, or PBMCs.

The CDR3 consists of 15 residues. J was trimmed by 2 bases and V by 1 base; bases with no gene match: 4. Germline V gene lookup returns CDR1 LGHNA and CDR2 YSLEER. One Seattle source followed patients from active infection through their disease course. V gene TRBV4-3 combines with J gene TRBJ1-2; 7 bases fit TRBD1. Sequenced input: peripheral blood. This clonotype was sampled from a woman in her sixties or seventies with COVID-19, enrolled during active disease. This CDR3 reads CASSQGDRENYGYTF. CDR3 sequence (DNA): TGCGCCAGCAGCCAAGGGGACAGAGAGAACTATGGCTACACCTTC.